The rows below give T cell receptor beta chains drawn from one sample of a study of graft-versus-host responses after intestinal transplantation. Measured with immunoSEQ multiplex PCR; TCRdb has only the in-frame clones, and not every one. The table has 20,000 to 25,000 clones, about 35% seen once. Sequences were derived from alloreactive CD8+ T cells from a mixed lymphocyte reaction culture, sampled before intestinal transplant. The receptors here all came from a human patient who received an intestinal transplant. Both conserved end residues are part of each CDR3. A D gene is named only where the DNA matches it firmly. Size tells how often a clone was seen (once, few, many) or the class of an expanded clone, and some rows leave it out.

j_gene: TRBJ1-5
d_gene: NA
abundance: few
v_gene: TRBV30
CDR3nt: TGTGCCTGGAGTTCGGGGGTCAGCCCTGAGCCCCAGCATTTT
CDR3aa: CAWSSGVSPEPQHF

j_gene: TRBJ1-5
d_gene: NA
abundance: medium-sized
v_gene: TRBV2
CDR3nt: TGTGCCAGCAGCCCTACTCCTAGCAATCAGCCCCAGCATTTT
CDR3aa: CASSPTPSNQPQHF

j_gene: TRBJ1-6
d_gene: NA
abundance: few
v_gene: TRBV10-3
CDR3nt: TGTGCCATCAGTGAGTCTCTGGCGGGTTGGGATAATTCACCCCTCCACTTT
CDR3aa: CAISESLAGWDNSPLHF

j_gene: TRBJ2-3
d_gene: NA
abundance: NA
v_gene: TRBV9
CDR3nt: TGTGCCAGCAGCGGGCTTAGCACAGATACGCAGTATTTT
CDR3aa: CASSGLSTDTQYF

j_gene: TRBJ2-7
d_gene: NA
abundance: NA
v_gene: TRBV13
CDR3nt: TGTGCCAGCAGCCACGGACAGAGCTACGAGCAGTACTTC
CDR3aa: CASSHGQSYEQYF

j_gene: TRBJ1-6
d_gene: NA
abundance: NA
v_gene: TRBV2
CDR3nt: TGTGCCAGCAGTGTCCCGACAGGAGCACCGGGTATTCTCCACTTT
CDR3aa: CASSVPTGAPGILHF

j_gene: TRBJ2-7
d_gene: TRBD2
abundance: NA
v_gene: TRBV28
CDR3nt: TGTGCCAGCAGTTTGGTTCCTCTAGCGGACTACGAGCAGTACTTC
CDR3aa: CASSLVPLADYEQYF

j_gene: TRBJ2-7
d_gene: TRBD2
abundance: NA
v_gene: TRBV7-7
CDR3nt: TGTGCCAGCAGCACCCGCACCACTAGCGGGGGGTCCTACGAGCAGTACTTC
CDR3aa: CASSTRTTSGGSYEQYF

j_gene: TRBJ2-5
d_gene: NA
abundance: NA
v_gene: TRBV5-1
CDR3nt: TGCGCCAGCAGCTTGGGCGTAAATGAAGAGACCCAGTACTTC
CDR3aa: CASSLGVNEETQYF

j_gene: TRBJ2-1
d_gene: NA
abundance: medium-sized
v_gene: TRBV2
CDR3nt: TGTGCCAGCAGGGGACTGGGATCCAATGAGCAGTTCTTC
CDR3aa: CASRGLGSNEQFF

j_gene: TRBJ1-5
d_gene: NA
abundance: NA
v_gene: TRBV25-1
CDR3nt: TGTGCCTCGGGTCCCCGGGGAGATAGCAATCAGCCCCAGCATTTT
CDR3aa: CASGPRGDSNQPQHF

j_gene: TRBJ2-5
d_gene: NA
abundance: once
v_gene: TRBV4-1
CDR3nt: TGCGCCAGCAGCCAAGTGGGTGGGCCTGAGACCCAGTACTTC
CDR3aa: CASSQVGGPETQYF

j_gene: TRBJ2-1
d_gene: TRBD2
abundance: NA
v_gene: TRBV11-2
CDR3nt: TGTGCCACCCTAGGGGGACTAGCGCAGAGCTCCTACAATGAGCAGTTCTTC
CDR3aa: CATLGGLAQSSYNEQFF

j_gene: TRBJ1-5
d_gene: TRBD1
abundance: few
v_gene: TRBV19
CDR3nt: TGTGCCAGTAGTACGCCGGGACAGGGGGGGTTTGGCAATCAGCCCCAGCATTTT
CDR3aa: CASSTPGQGGFGNQPQHF

j_gene: TRBJ2-7
d_gene: NA
abundance: NA
v_gene: TRBV29-1
CDR3nt: TGCAGCGTTGCCCCCCCGGACAGCTACGAGCAGTACTTC
CDR3aa: CSVAPPDSYEQYF

j_gene: TRBJ2-7
d_gene: NA
abundance: once
v_gene: TRBV13
CDR3nt: TGTGCCAGCAGCTCTAGGGGGGGGCCCTACGAGCAGTACTTC
CDR3aa: CASSSRGGPYEQYF

j_gene: TRBJ1-1
d_gene: NA
abundance: NA
v_gene: TRBV4-3
CDR3nt: TGCGCCAGCAGCCAAGAATCCGGGGTATGGACTGAAGCTTTCTTT
CDR3aa: CASSQESGVWTEAFF

j_gene: TRBJ1-3
d_gene: NA
abundance: NA
v_gene: TRBV27
CDR3nt: TGTGCCAGCAGTTTAGGGGCGCATGTTGGAAACACCATATATTTT
CDR3aa: CASSLGAHVGNTIYF

j_gene: TRBJ2-7
d_gene: NA
abundance: NA
v_gene: TRBV2
CDR3nt: TGTGCCATCCTGTTATGGACAGACTCCTACGAGCAGTACTTC
CDR3aa: CAILLWTDSYEQYF

j_gene: TRBJ2-2
d_gene: NA
abundance: few
v_gene: TRBV2
CDR3nt: TGTGCCAGCAGTGCCATTTCCGGGACGAGGAGCCGAAAAACGAACACCGGGGAGCTGTTTTTT
CDR3aa: CASSAISGTRSRKTNTGELFF

j_gene: TRBJ2-3
d_gene: NA
abundance: few
v_gene: TRBV6-9
CDR3nt: TGTGCCAGCAGTACCGCCCGACCCGATACGCAGTATTTT
CDR3aa: CASSTARPDTQYF

j_gene: TRBJ2-7
d_gene: NA
abundance: NA
v_gene: TRBV7-9
CDR3nt: TGTGCCAGCAGCGGAGAAAAGAGGGTCTACGAGCAGTACTTC
CDR3aa: CASSGEKRVYEQYF

j_gene: TRBJ1-5
d_gene: NA
abundance: once
v_gene: TRBV28
CDR3nt: TGTGCCAGCAGTTTATTCTTCCTCGGGACATCTGGTCGATATCAGCCCCAGCATTTT
CDR3aa: CASSLFFLGTSGRYQPQHF

j_gene: TRBJ2-3
d_gene: NA
abundance: NA
v_gene: TRBV13
CDR3nt: TGTGCCAGCAGGGAAGTGAGTGTCACAGATACGCAGTATTTT
CDR3aa: CASREVSVTDTQYF

j_gene: TRBJ2-1
d_gene: TRBD2
abundance: NA
v_gene: TRBV27
CDR3nt: TGTGCCAGCAGTTTATTATTAGCGGGGGGTAACAATGAGCAGTTCTTC
CDR3aa: CASSLLLAGGNNEQFF

j_gene: TRBJ2-4
d_gene: NA
abundance: NA
v_gene: TRBV23-1
CDR3nt: TGCGCCAGCAGTCAGCCAATTCCGGGGCGAAACATTCAGTACTTC
CDR3aa: CASSQPIPGRNIQYF

j_gene: TRBJ2-3
d_gene: TRBD1
abundance: NA
v_gene: TRBV18
CDR3nt: TGTGCCAGCTCCCAAACTAGGACAGGGGGACTTACAGATACGCAGTATTTT
CDR3aa: CASSQTRTGGLTDTQYF

j_gene: TRBJ2-1
d_gene: NA
abundance: NA
v_gene: TRBV9
CDR3nt: TGTGCCAGCAGCGACACGACAGTCTCCTACAATGAGCAGTTCTTC
CDR3aa: CASSDTTVSYNEQFF

j_gene: TRBJ2-2
d_gene: TRBD2
abundance: NA
v_gene: TRBV5-5
CDR3nt: TGTGCCAGCACCCTCAATCCCGGGACTACCGGTAGAGGGGAGCTGTTTTTT
CDR3aa: CASTLNPGTTGRGELFF

j_gene: TRBJ1-2
d_gene: NA
abundance: NA
v_gene: TRBV5-4
CDR3nt: TGTGCCAGCAGCTTGGGGTGGGGTATTAACTATGGCTACACCTTC
CDR3aa: CASSLGWGINYGYTF

j_gene: TRBJ1-1
d_gene: NA
abundance: NA
v_gene: TRBV6-1
CDR3nt: TGTGCCAGCAGTGAAGCCCGGCGGATGAACACTGAAGCTTTCTTT
CDR3aa: CASSEARRMNTEAFF

j_gene: TRBJ2-1
d_gene: TRBD2
abundance: medium-sized
v_gene: TRBV12-5
CDR3nt: TGTGCTAGTGGTTCAGCGGGAGTGGTCGATGAGCAGTTCTTC
CDR3aa: CASGSAGVVDEQFF

j_gene: TRBJ1-2
d_gene: NA
abundance: NA
v_gene: TRBV6-5
CDR3nt: TGTGCCAGCAGTTACTGGCCGTGGGGGGCTTATGGCTACACCTTC
CDR3aa: CASSYWPWGAYGYTF